This passage covers 17 T cell receptor beta chains from one sample sequenced in a study of T cell responses to AZD1222 COVID-19 vaccine. TCRdb's copy holds only in-frame clones and misses some; the assay was immunoSEQ multiplex PCR. The sample lists 150,000 to 200,000 clones; approximately 94% were seen once. Sequenced here: peripheral blood, sampled 28 days after the second dose of the MenACWY control vaccine. These receptors were taken from an adult who received the MenACWY meningococcal vaccine as a control.

The chain carries TRBV4-1 and TRBJ1-3; D not resolved. Trimming took 0 bases from V and 0 from J, leaving 6 bases between them. Looked up from germline, CDR1 is MGHRA and CDR2 is YSYEKL. This CDR3 has 15 amino acids. The CDR3 region has the DNA TGCGCCAGCAGCCAAGAAACGTACTCTGGAAACACCATATATTTT. This translates into CASSQETYSGNTIYF.

This rearrangement joins TRBV9 to TRBJ2-4; 8 bases align to TRBD1. V lost 0 bases to trimming and J lost 7 bases; unmatched junction nucleotides: 6. This CDR3 has 15 residues. Germline V gene sequence: CDR1 SGDLS, CDR2 YYNGEE. In DNA, the CDR3 is TGTGCCAGCAGCGTAGCTACAGGGGGTAGCAACATTCAGTACTTC. Its translation: CASSVATGGSNIQYF.

This clone was observed a few times. This chain connects TRBV18 to TRBJ1-1; D might be TRBD1 (6 bases). Deletions cut 3 bases from V and 1 base from J, with 9 bases between. The CDR3 has 14 residues. CDR1 is KGHSH, CDR2 LQKENI, per germline. The CDR3 coding sequence is TGTGCCAGCTCACCCGAACAGGGGAACACTGAAGCTTTCTTT. This sequence encodes CASSPEQGNTEAFF.

The chain couples TRBV11-2 to TRBJ2-5; D could derive from TRBD1 or TRBD2 (6 bases each). Germline V gene sequence: CDR1 SGHAT, CDR2 FQNNGV. The CDR3 covers 15 residues. Trimming removed 4 bases from V and 5 bases from J, with 17 bases in between. The DNA of the CDR3 is TGTGCCAGCAGCTCCCTCCGGGGGCGTAAGGAGACCCAGTACTTC. Translating gives CASSSLRGRKETQYF. Using reference TRBV11-2 and TRBJ2-5 for the parts outside the CDR3, the full variable domain is EAGVAQSPRYKIIEKRQSVAFWCNPISGHATLYWYQQILGQGPKLLIQFQNNGVVDDSQLPKDRFSAERLKGVDSTLKIQPAKLEDSAVYLCASSSLRGRKETQYFGPGTRLLVL.

The CDR3 DNA is TGTGCCAGCAGTTACTTCCCTGAAGCTTTCTTT. Its protein product is CASSYFPEAFF. The gene calls are TRBV6-5 and TRBJ1-1; D remains ambiguous. Trimming took 1 base from V and 6 from J, leaving 3 bases between them. The CDR3 loop spans 11 amino acids. Germline assignment: CDR1 MNHEY and CDR2 SVGAGI.

The chain joins TRBV30 to TRBJ2-5, with TRBD1 identical over 8 bases. CDR1 GTSNPN and CDR2 SVGIG come from the germline V gene (reference sequence). The ends lost 5 bases at V and 1 base at J; junction bases unmatched: 6. This CDR3 has 14 amino acids. CDR3 sequence reads: CAWGYGQGQETQYF. DNA for the CDR3: TGTGCCTGGGGATACGGACAGGGCCAAGAGACCCAGTACTTC. The complete variable domain, with remaining parts taken from reference TRBV30 and TRBJ2-5, reads SQTIHQWPATLVQPVGSPLSLECTVEGTSNPNLYWYRQAAGRGLQLLFYSVGIGQISSEVPQNLSASRPQDRQFILSSKKLLLSDSGFYLCAWGYGQGQETQYFGPGTRLLVL.

The chain has TRBV3-1 (or the pseudogene TRBV3-2) and TRBJ1-1, with a weak D call TRBD1 (6 bases). This CDR3 comprises 14 residues. Trimming shortened V by 8 bases and J by 1 base, and 14 bases separated the two germline ends. Germline V gene lookup returns CDR1 LGHDT and CDR2 YNNKEL (reference sequence). The CDR3 DNA sequence: TGTGCCAGCGCCCCCGGGGACACGAACACTGAAGCTTTCTTT. This sequence encodes CASAPGDTNTEAFF.

The rearrangement uses TRBV11-1 and TRBJ2-5; no clear D gene. This CDR3 has 12 residues. V was trimmed by 2 bases and J by 2 bases, leaving 3 bases between them. Looked up from germline, CDR1 is SGHAT and CDR2 is FQDESV (reference sequence). The CDR3 DNA follows: TGTGCCAGCAGCTTATTTCAAGAGACCCAGTACTTC. Its protein is CASSLFQETQYF.

The chain links TRBV2 to TRBJ1-1; D not certain. V was cut by 6 bases and J by 5 bases, with 7 bases left in between. Germline V gene lookup returns CDR1 SNHLY and CDR2 FYNNEI. This CDR3 has 11 residues. The CDR3, as DNA: TGTGCCAGCAGAGTGGGAACTGAAGCTTTCTTT. Translation: CASRVGTEAFF.

CDR3 sequence: CASSRTQHYSYEQYF. CDR3 coding DNA: TGTGCCAGCAGCCGAACACAGCATTACTCCTACGAGCAGTACTTC. V gene TRBV11-2 combines with J gene TRBJ2-7; D unclear. Germline V gene sequence: CDR1 SGHAT, CDR2 FQNNGV. The CDR3 is 15 amino acids. V was trimmed by 5 bases and J by 0 bases, leaving 14 bases between them.

The CDR3 DNA is TGTGCCAGCAGTTCCAGTGGGGGGTTGATAACAGATACGCAGTATTTT. Its translation is CASSSSGGLITDTQYF. The V and J genes are TRBV28 and TRBJ2-3; tentatively, D is TRBD2 (6 bases). The V gene lost 4 bases and the J gene lost 3 bases, with 17 bases spanning the gap. Germline CDR1 MDHEN, CDR2 SYDVKM. CDR3 length: 16 amino acids.

This chain links TRBV7-9 with TRBJ1-3; no clear D. CDR1 and CDR2 from the germline V gene are SEHNR and FQNEAQ (reference sequence). Trimming took 3 bases from V and 5 from J, leaving 14 bases between them. The CDR3 has 15 amino acids. The CDR3 sequence: CASSFPVRLRNTIYF. CDR3 bases: TGTGCCAGCAGCTTCCCCGTCCGGTTGAGAAACACCATATATTTT. Drawing the rest from reference TRBV7-9 and TRBJ1-3, the complete variable domain is DTGVSQNPRHKITKRGQNVTFRCDPISEHNRLYWYRQTLGQGPEFLTYFQNEAQLEKSRLLSDRFSAERPKGSFSTLEIQRTEQGDSAMYLCASSFPVRLRNTIYFGEGSWLTVV.

The chain joins TRBV19 to TRBJ2-1; no definite D call. This CDR3 is built from 13 residues. Germline CDR1 reads LNHDA; CDR2 reads SQIVND (reference sequence). V dropped 3 bases and J dropped 6 bases, with 9 bases sitting between them. CDR3 sequence reads: CASSIGEGNEQFF. In DNA form, the CDR3 reads TGTGCCAGTAGTATTGGAGAAGGCAATGAGCAGTTCTTC.

This sequence joins TRBV9 and TRBJ2-6, with 9 bases identical to TRBD1. V shed 4 bases and J 3 bases; nucleotides not matched to a gene: 8. The CDR3 contains 17 residues. Germline V gene data show CDR1 as SGDLS and CDR2 as YYNGEE. CDR3: CASSFDRGAGGANVLTF. Written as DNA, the CDR3 is TGTGCCAGCAGCTTCGACAGGGGGGCAGGTGGGGCCAACGTCCTGACTTTC.

This chain connects TRBV19 to TRBJ1-4; 8 bases align to TRBD1. V gave up 5 bases and J gave up 2 bases; unmatched junction bases: 1. This CDR3 region has 14 residues. The germline CDR1 and CDR2 sequences are LNHDA and SQIVND (reference sequence). CDR3 loop: CASSWTGTNEKLFF. In nucleotides, the CDR3 is TGTGCCAGTAGTTGGACAGGGACTAATGAAAAACTGTTTTTT.

This clone appeared a single time. The chain uses TRBV27 and TRBJ2-7; TRBD1 is a possible D gene (6 bases). The germline V gene has CDR1 MNHEY and CDR2 SMNVEV (reference sequence). This CDR3 comprises 14 residues. V gave up 3 bases and J gave up 4 bases, with 13 bases separating them. CDR3 nucleotide sequence: TGTGCCAGCAGTTTGTGGGGGCCGGGATACGAGCAGTACTTC. Its protein product is CASSLWGPGYEQYF.

This chain joins TRBV5-1 and TRBJ2-7, with D unresolved. Per the germline V gene, CDR1 is SGHRS and CDR2 is YFSETQ. The CDR3 totals 17 residues. Trimming took 1 base from V and 3 from J, leaving 20 bases between them. Here the CDR3 DNA reads TGCGCCAGCAGCTTGCTGGACCAGGCTTTCCCCTTCTACGAGCAGTACTTC. This gives the protein CASSLLDQAFPFYEQYF.